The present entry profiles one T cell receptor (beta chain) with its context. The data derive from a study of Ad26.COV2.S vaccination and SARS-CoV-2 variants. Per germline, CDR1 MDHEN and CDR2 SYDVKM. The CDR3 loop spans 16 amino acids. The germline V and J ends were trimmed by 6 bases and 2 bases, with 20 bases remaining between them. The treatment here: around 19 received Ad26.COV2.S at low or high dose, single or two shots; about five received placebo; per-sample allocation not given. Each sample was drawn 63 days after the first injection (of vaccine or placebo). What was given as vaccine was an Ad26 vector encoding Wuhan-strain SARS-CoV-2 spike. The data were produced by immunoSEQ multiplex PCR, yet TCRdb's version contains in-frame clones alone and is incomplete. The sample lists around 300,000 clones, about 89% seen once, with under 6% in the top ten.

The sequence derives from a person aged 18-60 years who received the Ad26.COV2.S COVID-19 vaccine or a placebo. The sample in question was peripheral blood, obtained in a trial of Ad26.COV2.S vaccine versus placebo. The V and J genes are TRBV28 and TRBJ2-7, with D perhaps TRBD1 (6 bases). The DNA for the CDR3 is TGTGCCAGCAGCCTAGATGGTGACAGGCTGACCTACGAGCAGTACTTC. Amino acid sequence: CASSLDGDRLTYEQYF.